The T cell receptor beta chain under discussion was sequenced for a study of cytomegalovirus exposure and HLA in healthy donors. Trimming removed 2 bases from V and 8 bases from J, with 15 bases in between. Germline-derived CDR1 and CDR2 are KGHSH and LQKENI. This CDR3 is built from 15 residues. 60 Vbeta and 13 Jbeta primers were used in PCR. The protocol was immunoSEQ multiplex PCR, while the TCRdb copy is restricted to in-frame clones and leaves out a portion. Of approximately 110,000 clones in the sample, 12% are singletons; the top ten hold about a sixth. Regarding the study as a whole: In a later analysis, TCR beta V- and J-gene trimming showed a link to a missense DCLRE1C variant. Rarity characterized most TCR sequences, yet some public TCRs appeared in many donors.

This clone showed up just a few times. The antigen is unknown. The gene calls are TRBV18 and TRBJ1-4; D might be TRBD1 (5 bases). Material: PBMCs. The sequence came from a man between 35 and 55 years old in good health and CMV-seropositive. CDR3 protein: CASSPSPGGNEKLFF. The CDR3 DNA is TGTGCCAGCTCACCATCCCCTGGGGGGAACGAAAAACTGTTTTTT.